This T cell receptor (beta chain) was retrieved from a study of blood T cells in healthy people across ages. Primers used in a second PCR of about 7 to 12 cycles were a sample-barcoded 5' primer and a J-beta primer mix. A single record per CDR3 protein comes from TCRdb applying MiXCR to the 5' RACE reads. The profile covers approximately 820,000 distinct CDR3 sequences, with under 45% appearing a single time and about a fifth taken by the ten largest. Germline CDR1 and CDR2: DFQATT and SNEGSKA (reference sequence). This CDR3 contains 12 residues. In its sample, this clonotype was seen a few times. The clonotype comes from a man aged 60 to 69 in good health. The source material was blood. The V and J genes are TRBV20-1 and TRBJ2-5; TRBD1 matches 7 bases. The J call may be faulty, since TRBJ2-7 better matches the DNA end. CDR3 in amino acids: CSATGQPYEQYF. CDR3 bases: TGCAGTGCCACGGGACAGCCCTACGAGCAGTACTTC.